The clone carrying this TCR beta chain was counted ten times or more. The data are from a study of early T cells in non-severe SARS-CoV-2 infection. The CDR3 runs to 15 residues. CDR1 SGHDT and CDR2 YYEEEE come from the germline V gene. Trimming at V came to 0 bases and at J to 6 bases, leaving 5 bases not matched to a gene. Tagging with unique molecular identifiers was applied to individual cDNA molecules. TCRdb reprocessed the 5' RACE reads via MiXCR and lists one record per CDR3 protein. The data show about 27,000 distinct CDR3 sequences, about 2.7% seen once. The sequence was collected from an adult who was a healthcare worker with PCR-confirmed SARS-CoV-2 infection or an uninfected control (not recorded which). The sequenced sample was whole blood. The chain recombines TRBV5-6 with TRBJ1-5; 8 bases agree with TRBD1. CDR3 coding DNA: TGTGCCAGCAGCTTGGCCCAGGGGGCCGGTCAGCCCCAGCATTTT. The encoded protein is CASSLAQGAGQPQHF.